A single sample is the source of the 22 T cell receptor beta chains below, sequenced in a study of T cell repertoires in cytomegalovirus infection (dated by TCRdb to between 2018 and 2021). Data came from an Illumina HiSeq 1500. TCRdb reran the public reads through fastp at Q25 and MiXCR, keeping productive beta chains. Rows are combined by CDR3 protein, so each entry shows the most common genes and DNA. This sample has more than 350,000 distinct CDR3 sequences in its table, and roughly 31% of those were observed once. Roughly 13% of the sample belongs to the ten largest clones. The specimen was PBMCs. Source of these receptors: a human donor in good health (CMV status not recorded). Some clones in this sample may be carry-over from other donors' samples.

The chain employs TRBV6-2 or TRBV6-3 and TRBJ1-2, with 7 bases aligning to TRBD1. The V and J ends lost 2 bases and 4 bases, in that order; junction bases with no gene match: 13. CDR3 length: 17 residues. Germline loops: CDR1 MNHEY, CDR2 SVGEGT. This CDR3 is CASSYHRTGPILYGYTF. The DNA for the CDR3 is TGTGCCAGCAGTTACCACCGGACAGGACCGATTCTCTATGGCTACACCTTC.

A few counts support this clonotype. The genes are TRBV6-2 or TRBV6-3 and TRBJ2-3; D is uncertain. CDR3 length: 15 amino acids. V shed 3 bases and J shed 1 base, with 11 bases lying between them. Germline CDR1 reads MNHEY; CDR2 reads SVGEGT. As DNA, the CDR3 is TGTGCCAGCAGTTATCAGGAGTCGGGCACAGATACGCAGTATTTT. This encodes CASSYQESGTDTQYF.

This clonotype was picked up a small number of times. The J gene is TRBJ1-5, the V gene TRBV6-5; 10 bases map to TRBD1. V lost 5 bases, J lost 2 bases, and 3 bases stayed unmatched. CDR1 is MNHEY, CDR2 SVGAGI, per germline. The CDR3 extends over 15 amino acids. In DNA, the CDR3 is TGTGCCAGCAGTGGGGACAGGGGAGGCAATCAGCCCCAGCATTTT. It is translated as CASSGDRGGNQPQHF.

The chain recombines TRBV7-9 with TRBJ2-3, with D unresolved. Germline CDR1 SEHNR, CDR2 FQNEAQ (reference sequence). This CDR3 is 15 amino acids long. Between the trimmed V and J ends, which lost 3 bases and 0 bases, there was a span of 10 bases. CDR3 in DNA: TGTGCCAGCAGCTTTGGCGCTTATAGCACAGATACGCAGTATTTT. Translation gives CASSFGAYSTDTQYF.

This clonotype turned up a few times. CDR3 amino acids: CASSRDRGLFTDTQYF. The CDR3 DNA follows: TGTGCCAGCAGCCGGGACAGGGGGCTTTTCACAGATACGCAGTATTTT. V usage is TRBV6-2 or TRBV6-3 and J usage is TRBJ2-3, with TRBD1 identical over 12 bases. V was clipped by 6 bases and J by 2 bases; unmatched bases: 6. CDR3 length: 16 residues. CDR1 and CDR2 from the germline V gene are MNHEY and SVGEGT.

J is TRBJ1-2 and V is TRBV20-1, with 7 nucleotides matching TRBD1. V shed 6 bases, J shed 2 bases, and the junction held 6 bases outside the gene matches. Germline V gene lookup returns CDR1 DFQATT and CDR2 SNEGSKA (reference sequence). The CDR3 is made up of 13 amino acids. CDR3 in DNA: TGCAGTGCGGCCGGGACAGCCAACTATGGCTACACCTTC. Protein: CSAAGTANYGYTF.

As for this clonotype: Since a much larger clone is just one base distant, this may be a read error. The CDR3 nucleotides read TGCAGTGCTAGAGATCCGGACAGCTACGAGCAGTACTTC. Translated: CSARDPDSYEQYF. The J gene is TRBJ2-7, the V gene TRBV20-1, with D possibly TRBD1 on 6 matching bases. Germline values: CDR1 DFQATT, CDR2 SNEGSKA (reference sequence). The CDR3 is 13 amino acids. V was cut by 0 bases and J by 3 bases, with 9 bases left in between.

This clonotype was recorded a few times. The V gene is TRBV20-1, the J gene TRBJ2-1, with 11 nucleotides matching TRBD2. The CDR3 spans 20 residues. Germline-derived CDR1 and CDR2 are DFQATT and SNEGSKA (reference sequence). V gave up 2 bases and J gave up 6 bases; unmatched junction bases: 21. CDR3 sequence reads: CSARKPPLAGGPIPLNEQFF. As DNA, the CDR3 is TGCAGTGCTAGAAAACCTCCTCTAGCGGGGGGCCCTATCCCCCTCAATGAGCAGTTCTTC.

The chain carries TRBV10-2 and TRBJ2-3; D may match TRBD1 or TRBD2 (5 bases each). CDR3 length: 16 residues. Germline values: CDR1 WSHSY, CDR2 SAAADI. The V end was cut by 7 bases, the J end by 2 bases, with 19 bases between. CDR3 sequence: CASKWDRVKSTDTQYF. CDR3 sequence (DNA): TGCGCCAGCAAGTGGGACCGTGTGAAATCCACAGATACGCAGTATTTT.

This chain joins TRBV4-1 and TRBJ1-4; TRBD1 is a possible D gene (5 bases). The CDR3 loop spans 13 amino acids. Germline V gene sequence: CDR1 MGHRA, CDR2 YSYEKL. Between the trimmed V and J ends, which lost 2 bases and 8 bases, there was a span of 9 bases. The CDR3 sequence is CASSQLGLEKLFF. In DNA, the CDR3 is TGCGCCAGCAGCCAATTGGGACTCGAAAAACTGTTTTTT.

This chain uses TRBV24-1 with TRBJ2-2, with D perhaps being TRBD1 or TRBD2 (7 bases each). Germline-derived CDR1 and CDR2 are KGHDR and SFDVKD. V shed 1 base and J shed 6 bases, with 14 bases lying between them. This CDR3 is built from 16 residues. CDR3 residues: CATSDFTRGGSGELFF. CDR3 in DNA: TGTGCCACCAGTGATTTCACCAGGGGGGGATCCGGGGAGCTGTTTTTT.

V and J are TRBV7-7 and TRBJ2-1; possible D gene TRBD1, 6 bases. This CDR3 is built from 16 residues. The V gene lost 5 bases and the J gene lost 7 bases, with 21 bases spanning the gap. Per germline, CDR1 SSHAT and CDR2 FNYEAQ (reference sequence). The CDR3 coding sequence is TGTGCCAGCAGCCCGCAGAGTAGGACAGAGTTTAATGAGCAGTTCTTC. This gives the protein CASSPQSRTEFNEQFF.

On this clonotype: Given a much more abundant clone one base away, this may be a read error. The CDR3 nucleotides read TGTGCCAGCAAGAGGGGGCAAGTCTATGGCTACACCTTC. Encoded protein: CASKRGQVYGYTF. The rearrangement uses TRBV27 and TRBJ1-2; 7 bases match TRBD1. The germline V gene has CDR1 MNHEY and CDR2 SMNVEV (reference sequence). The junction had 6 bases not matched to a gene; V was cut back by 7 bases and J by 4 bases. This CDR3 comprises 13 residues.

In this sample, this clonotype turned up a few times. The CDR3 sequence is CASSRDSGQPQHF. The CDR3 DNA reads as TGTGCCAGCAGCCGGGACAGCGGGCAGCCCCAGCATTTT. The V and J genes are TRBV14 and TRBJ1-5; 7 bases are shared with TRBD1. In germline, CDR1 is SGHDN, CDR2 FVKESK. J lost 7 bases, V lost 4 bases, and 4 bases had no gene match. The CDR3 is 13 amino acids.

As concerns this clonotype: Since a much larger clone is just one base distant, this may be a read error. The chain employs TRBV10-3 and TRBJ2-7, with D maybe TRBD1 (5 bases). Trimming shortened V by 6 bases and J by 6 bases, and 27 bases separated the two germline ends. The CDR3 sequence is 17 residues long. The V gene's germline CDR1 is ENHRY and CDR2 SYGVKD. CDR3 sequence: CAIREVGAVRGPREQYF. The CDR3 DNA reads TGTGCCATCAGAGAGGTCGGAGCAGTAAGGGGCCCACGCGAGCAGTACTTC.

The table lists this clonotype with a few counts. The V gene is TRBV12-3 or TRBV12-4, the J gene TRBJ1-2, with D perhaps TRBD1 (6 bases). V was cut by 0 bases and J by 7 bases, with 12 bases left in between. CDR3 size: 14 residues. CDR3 sequence: CASSLAGRGGGYTF. CDR3 nucleotides: TGTGCCAGCAGTTTAGCTGGCAGGGGCGGTGGCTACACCTTC.

There are many counts of this clonotype. The rearrangement joins TRBV7-2 to TRBJ2-1; D uncertain. The CDR3 length is 14 residues. Trimming removed 5 bases from V and 1 base from J, with 9 bases in between. CDR1 SGHTA and CDR2 FQGNSA come from the germline V gene. The CDR3 bases are TGTGCCAGCAGCCTCCCTGGATCCTACAATGAGCAGTTCTTC. It specifies CASSLPGSYNEQFF.

There are a few counts of this clonotype. The gene calls are TRBV19 and TRBJ1-1, with TRBD1 matching over 7 bases. CDR1 and CDR2 (germline): LNHDA, SQIVND (reference sequence). CDR3 length: 17 residues. V was pared by 3 bases and J by 4 bases, with 14 bases of the junction left unmatched. CDR3 amino acids: CASSIRQGGPVPTEAFF. In DNA form, the CDR3 reads TGTGCCAGTAGTATTCGACAGGGAGGGCCTGTGCCCACTGAAGCTTTCTTT.

The chain couples TRBV7-9 to TRBJ2-3; D is ambiguous. This CDR3 has 15 residues. V was shortened by 0 bases and J by 0 bases, with 7 bases between the two germline ends. Germline lookup yields CDR1 SEHNR and CDR2 FQNEAQ (reference sequence). This CDR3 is CASSLALQSTDTQYF. The CDR3 DNA follows: TGTGCCAGCAGCTTAGCCCTACAGAGCACAGATACGCAGTATTTT.

This clonotype has just a few counts. This chain joins TRBV7-9 and TRBJ2-1, with 12 positions matching TRBD2. The CDR3 contains 17 residues. The V segment lost 5 bases and the J segment 7 bases; nucleotides outside the gene matches: 12. Looked up from germline, CDR1 is SEHNR and CDR2 is FQNEAQ (reference sequence). The CDR3 region is CASSQDASSGGVNEQFF. In DNA, the CDR3 is TGTGCCAGCAGCCAAGATGCGTCTAGCGGGGGGGTAAATGAGCAGTTCTTC.

A remark on this clonotype: This may stem from a read error, because a much larger clone lies one nucleotide away. V and J are TRBV7-9 and TRBJ2-1, with D possibly called TRBD1 or TRBD2 (6 bases each). CDR1 and CDR2 from the germline V gene are SEHNR and FQNEAQ (reference sequence). The CDR3 consists of 16 residues. The CDR3 reads CSSSLRGGIPYNEQFF. The CDR3 DNA reads TGTTCCAGCAGCCTTCGAGGGGGGATCCCCTACAATGAGCAGTTCTTC.

As DNA, the CDR3 is TGCAGTGCTAGAGGTGGGCTAACTAGCACAGATACGCAGTATTTT. Protein product: CSARGGLTSTDTQYF. This sequence joins TRBV20-1 and TRBJ2-3; D is unclear. The CDR3 is 15 amino acids. Trimming cost V 1 base and J 0 bases, with 11 bases left between them. Germline V gene lookup returns CDR1 DFQATT and CDR2 SNEGSKA (reference sequence).